What follows are 17 T cell receptor beta chains derived from one specimen sequenced in a study of T cell responses to AZD1222 COVID-19 vaccine. Here immunoSEQ multiplex PCR was the method, and the copy in TCRdb shows in-frame clones only, minus some. The sample yields more than 85,000 clones, around 85% seen once. The starting material was peripheral blood, obtained 28 days after the second AZD1222 dose. These receptors were obtained from an adult who received the AZD1222 COVID-19 vaccine.

This chain joins TRBV20-1 and TRBJ1-2; D is uncertain. With 6 bases removed from V and 2 bases from J, the gap between germline ends came to 4 bases. The CDR3 consists of 10 residues. Germline lookup yields CDR1 DFQATT and CDR2 SNEGSKA (reference sequence). CDR3 protein: CSANNYGYTF. As DNA, the CDR3 is TGCAGTGCCAACAACTATGGCTACACCTTC.

The V call is TRBV3-1 (or the pseudogene TRBV3-2), the J call TRBJ2-2, with no clear D. Trimming left V 4 bases short and J 6 bases short, with 15 bases between. From germline, CDR1 is LGHDT and CDR2 YNNKEL (reference sequence). There are 15 residues in the CDR3. The CDR3 loop is CASSRQPRSPGELFF. The CDR3 bases are TGTGCCAGCAGCCGACAACCCCGGTCGCCCGGGGAGCTGTTTTTT.

The chain combines TRBV28 with TRBJ2-3, with D perhaps being TRBD1 or TRBD2 (7 bases each). From germline, CDR1 is MDHEN and CDR2 SYDVKM. The CDR3 totals 13 residues. V lost 6 bases and J lost 4, with 11 bases in between. CDR3 region: CASSRGGPDTQYF. The CDR3 region has the DNA TGTGCCAGCAGCAGGGGGGGGCCAGATACGCAGTATTTT.

The chain carries TRBV5-1 and TRBJ1-2; possible D gene TRBD1, 5 bases. Trimming cost V 4 bases and J 3 bases, with 16 bases left between them. This CDR3 is built from 15 residues. CDR1 and CDR2 (germline): SGHRS, YFSETQ. The CDR3 loop is CASSPGTSRDYGYTF. The CDR3, as DNA: TGCGCCAGCAGCCCGGGGACGAGCAGGGACTATGGCTACACCTTC.

The chain uses TRBV6-1 and TRBJ1-1, with D maybe TRBD1 (5 bases). This CDR3 is built from 13 residues. V lost 1 base and J 11 bases, leaving 14 bases between the germline ends. CDR1 MNHNS and CDR2 SASEGT come from the germline V gene. CDR3 in amino acids: CASSEVLLEGAFF. CDR3 nucleotides: TGTGCCAGCAGTGAAGTACTCCTTGAGGGGGCTTTCTTT.

This clone was counted between two and nine times. The V call is TRBV3-1 (or the pseudogene TRBV3-2), the J call TRBJ1-2, with no clear D. Germline V lookup: CDR1 LGHDT, CDR2 YNNKEL (reference sequence). The CDR3 loop spans 14 amino acids. Trimming cost V 4 bases and J 11 bases, with 20 bases left between them. CDR3 in DNA: TGTGCCAGCAGCCCATTAGGCAGCGGAGCGGGGTACACCTTC. This codes for CASSPLGSGAGYTF.

The gene calls are TRBV5-1 and TRBJ2-7, with 9 bases identical to TRBD1. Per the germline V gene, CDR1 is SGHRS and CDR2 is YFSETQ. V was clipped by 0 bases and J by 1 base; unmatched bases: 5. The CDR3 totals 16 residues. The DNA of the CDR3 is TGCGCCAGCAGCTTGGGGGGGACAGGGCAGTCCTACGAGCAGTACTTC. Translated, it gives CASSLGGTGQSYEQYF.

The CDR3 is CASTSRYGYTF. The CDR3 DNA is TGTGCCAGTACCAGCAGGTATGGCTACACCTTC. The rearrangement uses TRBV19 and TRBJ1-2, with D unclear. This CDR3 has 11 residues. The V gene lost 7 bases and the J gene lost 5 bases, with 8 bases spanning the gap. Per the germline V gene, CDR1 is LNHDA and CDR2 is SQIVND (reference sequence).

This chain connects TRBV11-2 to TRBJ2-5, with TRBD2 as a possible D gene (6 bases). Germline V gene lookup returns CDR1 SGHAT and CDR2 FQNNGV. This CDR3 is 17 amino acids long. V was trimmed by 2 bases and J by 5 bases, leaving 21 bases between them. The chain's CDR3 is CASSLFGHLGGRETQYF. The CDR3 region has the DNA TGTGCCAGCAGCTTATTCGGACACCTCGGAGGGAGGGAGACCCAGTACTTC.

The chain has TRBV5-1 and TRBJ1-6; D unresolved. The CDR3 runs 14 residues. V gave up 4 bases and J gave up 5 bases, with 10 bases separating them. Per the germline V gene, CDR1 is SGHRS and CDR2 is YFSETQ. The CDR3 here is CASSVGPDNSPLHF. The CDR3 bases are TGCGCCAGCAGCGTGGGTCCAGATAATTCACCCCTCCACTTT.

This clone has a handful of counts. The chain combines TRBV5-1 with TRBJ2-7; 8 bases map to TRBD2. Germline CDR1 is SGHRS and CDR2 is YFSETQ. V was pared by 0 bases and J by 4 bases, with 6 bases of the junction left unmatched. The CDR3 extends over 15 amino acids. The CDR3 reads CASSLEPGGIYEQYF. As DNA, the CDR3 is TGCGCCAGCAGCTTGGAACCGGGAGGGATATACGAGCAGTACTTC.

The CDR3 spells CASSPQGQGMVNTEAFF. In DNA form, the CDR3 reads TGTGCCAGCAGTCCCCAGGGACAGGGAATGGTTAACACTGAAGCTTTCTTT. V gene TRBV6-6 combines with J gene TRBJ1-1; 9 nucleotides match TRBD1. The CDR3 consists of 17 residues. The germline gives CDR1 MNHNY, CDR2 SVGAGI (reference sequence). With 5 bases clipped from V and 2 bases from J, the junction kept 12 bases outside the gene matches.

The chain links TRBV2 to TRBJ2-7; tentatively, D is TRBD2 (5 bases). The CDR3 runs 15 residues. Germline loops: CDR1 SNHLY, CDR2 FYNNEI. The V end was cut by 2 bases, the J end by 2 bases, with 13 bases between. CDR3 loop: CASSEIGVLAYEQYF. The CDR3 coding sequence is TGTGCCAGCAGTGAAATCGGGGTACTAGCCTACGAGCAGTACTTC.

The rearrangement links TRBV7-9 to TRBJ2-2; 9 bases fit TRBD1. The germline V gene encodes CDR1 SEHNR and CDR2 FQNEAQ (reference sequence). The CDR3 loop spans 19 amino acids. After removal of 2 bases from V and 6 bases from J, the junction contained 16 bases not matched to a gene. The DNA of the CDR3 is TGTGCCAGCAGCTTATTTCGAAACCTCGGGACAGGGAGTTCCGGGGAGCTGTTTTTT. This sequence encodes CASSLFRNLGTGSSGELFF.

V is TRBV2 and J is TRBJ1-1; 7 nucleotides agree with TRBD1. The CDR3 runs 17 residues. The germline V gene has CDR1 SNHLY and CDR2 FYNNEI. The V segment lost 4 bases and the J segment 0 bases; nucleotides outside the gene matches: 11. This CDR3 is CASSGRQGQTMNTEAFF. Written as DNA, the CDR3 is TGTGCCAGCAGTGGCCGACAGGGCCAAACAATGAACACTGAAGCTTTCTTT.

This sequence joins TRBV7-3 and TRBJ1-1; D ambiguous. Germline V gene sequence: CDR1 SGHTA, CDR2 FQGTGA. The CDR3 consists of 15 residues. With 0 bases removed from V and 1 base from J, the gap between germline ends came to 9 bases. DNA of the CDR3: TGTGCCAGCAGCTTAACGGGGAATACGAACACTGAAGCTTTCTTT. The encoded protein is CASSLTGNTNTEAFF.

This sequence joins TRBV29-1 and TRBJ1-3; the D gene is possibly TRBD1 (5 bases). CDR3 length: 15 residues. Germline V gives CDR1 SQVTM, CDR2 ANQGSEA. The V gene lost 1 base and the J gene lost 4 bases, with 14 bases spanning the gap. CDR3 region: CSVEGSRGSGNTIYF. CDR3 in DNA: TGCAGCGTTGAAGGCTCAAGGGGATCCGGAAACACCATATATTTT.